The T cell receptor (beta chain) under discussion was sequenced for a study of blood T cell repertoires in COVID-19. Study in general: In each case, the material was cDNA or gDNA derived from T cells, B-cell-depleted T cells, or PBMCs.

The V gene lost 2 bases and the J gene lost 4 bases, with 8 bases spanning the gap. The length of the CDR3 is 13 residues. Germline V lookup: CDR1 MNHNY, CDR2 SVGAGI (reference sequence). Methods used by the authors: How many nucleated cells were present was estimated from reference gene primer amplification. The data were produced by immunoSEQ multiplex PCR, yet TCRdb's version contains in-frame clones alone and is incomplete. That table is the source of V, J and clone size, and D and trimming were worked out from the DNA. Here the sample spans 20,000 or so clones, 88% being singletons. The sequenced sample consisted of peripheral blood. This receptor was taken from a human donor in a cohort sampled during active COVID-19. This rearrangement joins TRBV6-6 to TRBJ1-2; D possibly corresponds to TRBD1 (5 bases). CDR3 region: CASSYHRSYGYTF. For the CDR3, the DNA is TGTGCCAGCAGTTACCACAGGTCCTATGGCTACACCTTC.